The T cell receptor (beta chain) under discussion was sequenced for a study of memory CD4+ T cells and cytomegalovirus serostatus. Background on the study: Donors were healthy Belgian adults, fewer than ten CMV seropositive and around 23 seronegative. Study results and caveats: CMV serostatus prediction reached median AUC around 0.94, or 0.89 with US-trained model.

A word on this clone: The antigen is not known.

The V gene's germline CDR1 is MDHEN and CDR2 SYDVKM. The length of the CDR3 is 16 residues. The J segment lost 4 bases and the V segment lost 3 bases, leaving 8 bases of the junction unmatched. Sequencing was performed with immunoSEQ multiplex PCR; in TCRdb, only in-frame clones are kept and a portion is missing. This table has 60,000 or so clones, roughly 85% appearing once. The sort gate was single viable CD3+CD4+CD8-CD45RO+ cells for memory CD4+ T cells. CMV serostatus came from serum IgG against pp150, pp28, p38, p52. Total CD4+ T cells were enriched by CD4 positive selection. What was sequenced was memory CD4+ T cells from blood. The chain carries TRBV28 and TRBJ2-3; 9 positions match TRBD1. The source of this sequence is an adult in good health and CMV-seronegative. Some clones in this sample may be carry-over from other donors' samples. The CDR3 sequence: CASSFGGTGRSDTQYF. In DNA form, the CDR3 reads TGTGCCAGCAGTTTTGGAGGGACAGGGAGATCAGATACGCAGTATTTT.